This T cell receptor (beta chain) is drawn from a study of cytomegalovirus exposure and HLA in healthy donors (dated by TCRdb to 2016 to 2017). The study in broad terms: In an earlier analysis of 587 of the donors, 250 to 300 Gb of sequence data and 95 million to 130 million unique TCR beta sequences from about 179 million T cells were reported. About 320 gigabases of sequencing data and 80 million or so unique TCR sequences were included in an early release covering several hundred HLA-typed donors. Of the 350 to 450 genotyped donors, 75% to 85% were placed in the genetic ancestry cluster associated with self-reported Caucasian donors. The aim of the study was to test whether cataloging public T cell receptors could identify signatures of past pathogen exposure. The study used immunosequencing to profile the T cell repertoires of approximately 630 subjects and linked those repertoires to cytomegalovirus serostatus. Besides the first cohort of roughly 640 subjects, a separate validation cohort made up of around 120 different subjects was used. High-throughput TCR immunosequencing, statistical association of individual TCRs with disease status, and machine learning were combined to predict cytomegalovirus infection status. To study patterns of TCR occurrence, a later analysis re-analyzed previously published TCR beta repertoires from just over 650 donors and added high-resolution HLA genotyping. The later analysis used no new phenotypic data to find candidate immune exposures, relying instead on TCR beta sequences and their occurrence across donors. An earlier analysis of approximately 500 of the donors applied high-throughput TCR beta sequencing to assess whether each TCR beta V gene segment acted as functional or pseudogenic. Alongside the repertoire data, information on donor age, sex, ethnicity and CMV serostatus was compiled. A later genetic analysis took genome-wide SNP genotypes for about three fifths of the 666 donors and used that subset as a discovery cohort. All discovery cohort repertoires had been generated using a single sequencing platform. HLA typing included class I and class II loci at four-digit resolution. The number of donors typed differed by locus, with about 629-640 for A, B, C, DRB1 and DQB1, around 560 for DQA1, 600 to 610 for DPA1, and some 470 for DPB1. Roughly 5 DR-DQ haplotypes were handled as single units for association and clustering, since linkage in the cohort was strong. Among around 400 genotyped donors of the cohort, an average of roughly 240,000 unique TCR beta nucleotide sequences were sequenced per donor, about a sixth of them non-productive. Here is what the overall study found, with its caveats: A total of 150 to 200 TCR beta chains were listed by the study as associated with cytomegalovirus. CMV serostatus was the only immune exposure information available for the cohort. Only TCR beta chains were sequenced in this cohort, and the absence of alpha or paired-chain data limited detectable features. A later analysis found that HLA-associated TCR beta chains were more clonally expanded and had lower generation probabilities than equally common non-associated chains. At a false discovery rate of 0.05, a later analysis linked 15,000 to 20,000 TCR beta sequences to specific HLA alleles. A further reported finding was that TCR beta sequences accurately predicted the HLA-A and HLA-B alleles for most subjects in the first cohort. According to a later analysis, TCR association rates differed among HLA loci, with DRB1 alleles showing the most associated TCRs and HLA-C alleles showing the fewest. A cluster of highly shared sequence variants was judged likely to represent a technical artifact of the sequencing pipeline. In vitro tests confirmed that a few of the cytomegalovirus-associated TCR beta chains recognize cytomegalovirus antigens. Some IMGT-functional V segments, including TRBV6-2 and TRBV6-3, could not be told apart with the 87-base-pair reads, so those segments were excluded. Because HLA typing was missing for some donors at each locus, association tests included only the typed subset. Broadly in line with IMGT annotations, most TCR beta V segments showed up in productive rearrangements about 90% or about 30% of the time in an earlier analysis of around 600 of the donors. Linkage disequilibrium might explain the correlated functional status among segregating V segments, but an unknown experimental factor could not be excluded. The earlier analysis of fewer than 750 of the donors excluded about 16 rarely observed V segments, including chromosome 9 orphons, because counts were too low. A later genetic analysis associated a missense DCLRE1C variant with V-gene and J-gene trimming of TCR beta chains, and an independent cohort replicated the association. The classifier was reported to diagnose cytomegalovirus status with high specificity and sensitivity in both the original cohort and the validation cohort. Compared with the 666-donor mean, donors in an Asian-associated ancestry cluster had fewer N-insertions in productive TCRs, according to a later genetic analysis. Across donors, most TCR sequences were observed very rarely, whereas some public TCRs were present in many individuals. The authors suggested that the approach could potentially be extended to other disease states and immunological phenotypes. Roughly uniform sequencing depth across donors was assumed in presence/absence analyses, although this assumption may not hold. Several of the top co-occurrence clusters appeared to be linked to parvovirus B19, influenza, CMV and Epstein-Barr virus, according to a later analysis. When HLA alleles, especially DR and DQ, strongly co-occurred, TCR associations were difficult to assign to individual alleles. Most CMV-associated TCR beta chains appeared to be HLA-restricted in a later analysis, and the HLA associations seemed to be driven largely by CMV exposure.

Taken from cysteine to phenylalanine, the CDR3 has 16 residues. The retained sequence is limited to the CDR3, 48 bases, with the frame set at the first base. The trim is 4 bases for V and 1 base for J, with a gap of 16 bases between the germline ends. The germline V gene encodes CDR1 LGHNA and CDR2 YNFKEQ. Library creation used the immunoSEQ multiplex PCR assay. A mixture of 60 forward primers for TCR Vbeta segments and 13 reverse primers for TCR Jbeta segments was used in the multiplex PCR. The CDR3 region of rearranged TCR beta genes was amplified from genomic DNA by a multiplex PCR assay. The Illumina HiSeq System was used to sequence the amplified TCR beta libraries as 87-base-pair reads. Processing in the source paper ran as follows. In a later analysis, roughly 80 million unique TCR beta chains were counted across the 666 repertoires, and roughly 10 million of these chains were shared by at least two donors. Raw reads were error-corrected and collapsed into unique sequences by a nearest-neighbor algorithm in which closely related sequences were merged to remove PCR and sequencing errors. CDR3 sequences were aligned to IMGT reference sequences to assign V, D and J gene segments. For a sequence to be retained, a match of at least six nucleotides to both a V gene segment and a J gene segment was required. A rearrangement counted as productive if the CDR3 had no stop codons and remained in frame with V and J, and every other rearrangement counted as non-productive. Following IMGT convention, CDR3 was defined as the stretch from the second conserved V-encoded cysteine up to the conserved J-encoded phenylalanine. Sequences without an unambiguous match to a single V gene segment were excluded from the earlier analysis of several hundred of the donors. In an earlier analysis of several hundred of the donors, V segments were called functional above 56.7% productive rearrangements and were called segregating when the between-donor standard deviation exceeded 5%. A statistical classification framework was built for diagnosing cytomegalovirus status from the catalog of TCR beta chain sequences. A later analysis assigned V and J genes by comparing TCR nucleotide sequences with IMGT/GENE-DB human TR gene sequences. Using the TCRdist pipeline, a later analysis assigned CDR3 sequences along with most-parsimonious VDJ recombination scenarios. In a later analysis, each TCR beta chain was defined by its CDR3 amino acid sequence together with its V-gene family, and reads without a unique V-gene family were excluded. As a way to deal with suspected cross-contamination and a sequencing artifact, a later analysis dropped 450 to 700 nucleotide sequences that were highly shared and had low generation probability. A later analysis calculated a clonal expansion index for each public chain from normalized within-repertoire ranks of inferred template counts. In a later analysis, generation probabilities were computed with a VDJ recombination model fitted to out-of-frame rearrangements, and the resulting probabilities were checked against IGoR. A later analysis scored TCR-TCR, TCR-HLA and TCR-CMV co-occurrence with hypergeometric tests, applying a repertoire-size bias correction to TCR pairs. To estimate false discovery rates, a later analysis permuted the HLA or CMV assignments 20 times. In a later analysis, co-occurring TCRs were grouped using DBSCAN, and TCRdist sequence similarity was added for clustering within HLA-allele-positive subsets. Repertoires with fewer than 30,000 or more than 120,000 public chains were left out of co-occurrence clustering, as were five repertoires with anomalous nucleotide sharing. TCRdb mirrors the immuneACCESS table, restricted to in-frame sequences. Some clones are absent from its copies; in checked studies, under half trace to an unresolved V gene, and the reason for the others is unknown. The V and J calls and clone size are taken from that table; D and trimming were inferred from the DNA. The sample includes roughly 99,000 clones, with about 80% observed a single time. The ten largest clones represent about 3.5% of the sample.

The cohort comprised approximately 700 healthy bone marrow donors. Cohort members were all nominally healthy when sampled, although unrecorded immune exposures were likely present. The donor tested CMV seropositive and was one of the 289 seropositive cohort members. A peripheral blood sample was collected from each donor, and TCR beta sequencing was performed on peripheral blood mononuclear cells. Genomic DNA extraction from the blood cell samples was performed with the Qiagen DNeasy Blood Extraction Kit. Of note for this clone: The antigen this receptor binds is unknown. No qualities accompany the bases; no much larger clone lies one base away.

This TCR derives from a male donor in good health and CMV-seropositive. Sequenced: PBMCs. Rearrangement joined TRBV4-2 to TRBJ2-5; the D region possibly corresponds to TRBD2 (6 bases align). At the DNA level, the sequence is TGTGCCAGCAGCCGAGGCCTTGCGGGGCTCCAAGAGACCCAGTACTTC. Its translation reads: CASSRGLAGLQETQYF.